Included here is one T cell receptor beta chain sequence, with context. Naive CD8 isolation took CD45RO-negative cells positively selected for CCR7 and excluded terminally differentiated effector memory CD45RA+ cells. This entry is derived from a study of shared clonotypes between healthy human individuals. At the level of the study: The donor group consisted of two women and three men, aged 18 to 49.

Sequenced by immunoSEQ multiplex PCR; TCRdb stores in-frame clones only, minus some. Of millions of clones detected, around 96% appear once; the ten largest clones hold approximately 1.2%. Germline lookup yields CDR1 SGHRS and CDR2 YFSETQ. V lost 4 bases to trimming and J lost 6 bases, with 14 bases between them. This CDR3 comprises 13 residues. This sequence joins TRBV5-1 and TRBJ2-7, with D unresolved. Sequenced sample: naive CD8+ T cells sorted from blood. The receptor was derived from a man aged 18 to 29 in good health. The CDR3 here is CASSLNPPLEQYF. CDR3 nucleotides: TGCGCCAGCAGCCTAAACCCCCCGCTCGAGCAGTACTTC.